This T cell receptor beta chain was obtained from a study of response to subunit inactivated influenza vaccine. Whole-study findings and limits: With each seasonal influenza vaccination, the authors suggested, few new T cells are recruited.

TCRdb analysed the RT-PCR reads with MiXCR anew, one entry per CDR3 protein. Of 400,000 to 650,000 distinct CDR3 sequences listed, approximately 7.3% are singletons. A remark on this clonotype: Its antigen is unknown.

This clonotype was obtained from a man in his fifties or sixties who received an inactivated influenza vaccine. Source: PBMCs from blood, taken around 2 years after vaccination.

This chain's CDR3 is CATSSPGTSGRASYEQYF. In DNA, the CDR3 is TGTGCCACCAGCAGTCCCGGGACTAGCGGGAGGGCGTCCTACGAGCAGTACTTC. The chain couples TRBV15 to TRBJ2-7; TRBD2 aligns across 16 bases. V dropped 3 bases and J dropped 1; count of bases not matched to a gene: 6. The CDR3 runs to 18 residues. Germline CDR1 is LNHNV and CDR2 is YYDKDF (reference sequence).